The next 32 T cell receptor beta chains were all read from a single sample in a study of blood T cell repertoires in COVID-19. Libraries were prepared by immunoSEQ multiplex PCR; TCRdb keeps only in-frame clonotypes and omits some of them. Of roughly 74,000 clones in the sample, just over 85% are singletons; the top ten hold 1.5% to 2%. Sequenced input: peripheral blood. The receptors derive from a woman of 80 years or more with active or convalescent COVID-19.

In DNA, the CDR3 is TGTGCCAGCAGCCGCCGAGGGGGAAACACAGGGAATGAGCAGTTCTTC. Translating gives CASSRRGGNTGNEQFF. The V call is TRBV5-4, the J call TRBJ2-1; perhaps TRBD1 as D (6 bases). This CDR3 contains 16 residues. Trimming removed 4 bases at V and 7 bases at J, with 21 bases between. Germline lookup yields CDR1 SGHNT and CDR2 YYREEE (reference sequence).

The rearrangement uses TRBV30 and TRBJ1-1; D is possibly TRBD1 (6 bases). This CDR3 is 13 amino acids long. The germline V gene has CDR1 GTSNPN and CDR2 SVGIG (reference sequence). V was pared by 2 bases and J by 3 bases, with 10 bases between. The CDR3 DNA reads TGTGCCTGGAGTATGAACAGGGACACTGAAGCTTTCTTT. This codes for CAWSMNRDTEAFF.

The chain recombines TRBV7-9 with TRBJ1-5; D possibly corresponds to TRBD1 (6 bases). The germline gives CDR1 SEHNR, CDR2 FQNEAQ (reference sequence). V gave up 5 bases and J gave up 6 bases, with 14 bases separating them. CDR3 length equals 14 residues. For the CDR3, the DNA is TGTGCCAGCAGCGCACAAGGGGGGGGTCAGCCCCAGCATTTT. Amino acids: CASSAQGGGQPQHF.

The rearrangement links TRBV5-4 to TRBJ1-1; TRBD1 agrees at 7 bases. With V trimmed by 4 bases and J by 4 bases, 10 bases remained unmatched. CDR1 is SGHNT and CDR2 is YYREEE in the germline V gene (reference sequence). The CDR3 totals 15 residues. The CDR3 DNA is TGTGCCAGCAGCCTGACAGGGAGGAAGATCACTGAAGCTTTCTTT. This sequence encodes CASSLTGRKITEAFF.

The gene calls are TRBV6-2 or TRBV6-3 and TRBJ2-4; no clear D gene. Germline V gene sequence: CDR1 MNHEY, CDR2 SVGEGT. The CDR3 is 12 residues long. Trimming shortened V by 6 bases and J by 7 bases, and 10 bases separated the two germline ends. The DNA for the CDR3 is TGTGCCAGCAGCCCAGGAGCGAACATTCAGTACTTC. This gives the protein CASSPGANIQYF.

The chain has TRBV5-1 and TRBJ2-7, with TRBD2 as a possible D gene (6 bases). The length of the CDR3 is 15 residues. Looked up from germline, CDR1 is SGHRS and CDR2 is YFSETQ. Between the trimmed V and J ends, which lost 1 base and 0 bases, there was a span of 11 bases. The CDR3 reads CASSLWPSASYEQYF. The CDR3, as DNA: TGCGCCAGCAGCTTGTGGCCTAGCGCCTCCTACGAGCAGTACTTC.

The chain carries TRBV18 and TRBJ2-1; 12 bases are a match to TRBD2. Germline V gene data show CDR1 as KGHSH and CDR2 as LQKENI. This CDR3 is 16 amino acids long. J was trimmed by 6 bases and V by 6 bases; bases with no gene match: 9. CDR3 in DNA: TGTGCCAGCTCCCGAGGGACTAGCGGGTTTTTCAATGAGCAGTTCTTC. This translates into CASSRGTSGFFNEQFF.

This clone was counted between two and nine times. The chain has TRBV2 and TRBJ1-5, with 9 bases fitting TRBD1. The germline V gene has CDR1 SNHLY and CDR2 FYNNEI. The V and J ends lost 7 bases and 7 bases, in that order; junction bases with no gene match: 11. The CDR3 extends over 15 amino acids. The CDR3 sequence is CASTTTGGVEQPQHF. For the CDR3, the DNA is TGTGCCAGCACTACGACAGGGGGTGTGGAGCAGCCCCAGCATTTT.

CDR3 sequence (DNA): TGTGCCAGCAGCCAAGCAATTGGGACAACTGAAGCTTTCTTT. Translation gives CASSQAIGTTEAFF. The rearrangement uses TRBV3-1 (or the pseudogene TRBV3-2) and TRBJ1-1, with D maybe TRBD1 (6 bases). The CDR3 is made up of 14 amino acids. Per germline, CDR1 LGHDT and CDR2 YNNKEL (reference sequence). Trimming cost V 1 base and J 5 bases, with 11 bases left between them.

The chain has TRBV18 and TRBJ2-3, with D possibly matching TRBD2 (5 bases). The CDR3 consists of 13 residues. From germline, CDR1 is KGHSH and CDR2 LQKENI. The V and J ends lost 3 bases and 2 bases respectively, with 6 bases between them. This chain's CDR3 is CASSPGNTDTQYF. In DNA, the CDR3 is TGTGCCAGCTCACCCGGGAACACAGATACGCAGTATTTT.

This sequence joins TRBV2 and TRBJ2-7; 8 nucleotides match TRBD2. The CDR3 sequence is 13 residues long. V gave up 3 bases and J gave up 5 bases; unmatched junction bases: 3. Looked up from germline, CDR1 is SNHLY and CDR2 is FYNNEI. This CDR3 reads CASSDPGGDEQYF. The CDR3 nucleotides read TGTGCCAGCAGTGACCCGGGGGGGGACGAGCAGTACTTC. Based on the CDR3 plus reference TRBV2 and TRBJ2-7, the full variable domain is EPEVTQTPSHQVTQMGQEVILRCVPISNHLYFYWYRQILGQKVEFLVSFYNNEISEKSEIFDDQFSVERPDGSNFTLKIRSTKLEDSAMYFCASSDPGGDEQYFGPGTRLTVT.

The chain employs TRBV6-5 and TRBJ2-1; tentatively, D is TRBD2 (6 bases). CDR3 length: 15 amino acids. Trimming took 5 bases from V and 0 from J, leaving 11 bases between them. The germline V gene has CDR1 MNHEY and CDR2 SVGAGI. The CDR3 reads CASSIAVSSYNEQFF. Here the CDR3 DNA reads TGTGCCAGCAGTATAGCGGTAAGCTCCTACAATGAGCAGTTCTTC.

This chain links TRBV3-1 (or the pseudogene TRBV3-2) with TRBJ2-7; D is perhaps TRBD2 (6 bases). Germline V CDR1 and CDR2: LGHDT, YNNKEL (reference sequence). CDR3 size: 14 residues. V shed 1 base and J shed 4 bases, with 11 bases lying between them. The CDR3: CASSQGDSGYEQYF. CDR3 sequence (DNA): TGTGCCAGCAGCCAAGGAGATAGCGGTTACGAGCAGTACTTC.

V gene TRBV5-6 combines with J gene TRBJ2-7, with D unresolved. Germline lookup yields CDR1 SGHDT and CDR2 YYEEEE. Deletions cut 1 base from V and 3 bases from J, with 5 bases between. The CDR3 loop spans 12 amino acids. The CDR3 DNA follows: TGTGCCAGCAGCTTGACGAGCTACGAGCAGTACTTC. Encoded protein: CASSLTSYEQYF.

This chain uses TRBV27 with TRBJ1-2, with 10 positions matching TRBD1. Germline V CDR1 and CDR2: MNHEY, SMNVEV (reference sequence). The CDR3 has 16 amino acids. With 6 bases clipped from V and 0 bases from J, the junction kept 7 bases outside the gene matches. The CDR3 reads CASSRDRGEANYGYTF. CDR3 bases: TGTGCCAGCAGCCGGGACAGGGGTGAAGCTAACTATGGCTACACCTTC.

The gene calls are TRBV19 and TRBJ1-3; 9 nucleotides match TRBD1. This CDR3 is built from 17 residues. Germline CDR1 reads LNHDA; CDR2 reads SQIVND (reference sequence). V gave up 7 bases and J gave up 0 bases; unmatched junction bases: 10. The DNA for the CDR3 is TGTGCCAGTACCCTTCCCACAGGGGGCCTCTCTGGAAACACCATATATTTT. Its translation is CASTLPTGGLSGNTIYF.

This clone has just one count. The V and J genes are TRBV5-1 and TRBJ1-4, with TRBD1 matching 9 bases. Losses at the gene ends were 0 bases for V and 7 bases for J; bases not matched to a gene: 4. Germline CDR1 is SGHRS and CDR2 is YFSETQ. The CDR3 length is 15 residues. As DNA, the CDR3 is TGCGCCAGCAGCTTGGAGGGGACAGGGTTTGAAAAACTGTTTTTT. Translated: CASSLEGTGFEKLFF.

V usage is TRBV9 and J usage is TRBJ2-3; TRBD1 might be the D (5 bases). This CDR3 region has 15 residues. The germline CDR1 and CDR2 sequences are SGDLS and YYNGEE. V dropped 3 bases and J dropped 4 bases, with 15 bases sitting between them. The CDR3 sequence: CASSAGAGPADTQYF. CDR3 DNA sequence: TGTGCCAGCAGCGCTGGGGCAGGGCCGGCAGATACGCAGTATTTT.

V gene TRBV6-2 or TRBV6-3 combines with J gene TRBJ1-6, with unresolved D. V was shortened by 2 bases and J by 10 bases, with 15 bases between the two germline ends. The CDR3 is made up of 15 amino acids. Germline CDR1 and CDR2: MNHEY and SVGEGT. The CDR3 DNA sequence: TGTGCCAGCAGTTACGAAGCAATCCGGTGGTCACCCCTCCACTTT. This sequence encodes CASSYEAIRWSPLHF.

The V and J genes are TRBV9 and TRBJ1-4; D is unclear. The germline V and J ends were trimmed by 3 bases and 0 bases, with 12 bases remaining between them. Per germline, CDR1 SGDLS and CDR2 YYNGEE. CDR3 length: 16 residues. CDR3 nucleotide sequence: TGTGCCAGCAGCGGCGGGAAGGATGCAACTAATGAAAAACTGTTTTTT. It yields the protein CASSGGKDATNEKLFF.

The chain couples TRBV6-2 or TRBV6-3 to TRBJ1-2; D unclear. The length of the CDR3 is 12 residues. V was pared by 5 bases and J by 8 bases, with 12 bases between. Germline loops: CDR1 MNHEY, CDR2 SVGEGT. In DNA form, the CDR3 reads TGTGCCAGCAGTCCAAGTGTGGGCGGCTACACCTTC. It codes for CASSPSVGGYTF.

With respect to this clone: Other DNA sequences of this sample code for an identical CDR3. The V and J genes are TRBV7-3 and TRBJ2-2, with D possibly matching TRBD2 (5 bases). Germline V gene data show CDR1 as SGHTA and CDR2 as FQGTGA. The germline V and J ends were trimmed by 5 bases and 6 bases, with 13 bases remaining between them. The CDR3 covers 14 residues. CDR3 nucleotides: TGTGCCAGCAGCGAGGGAATTTCTTCCGGGGAGCTGTTTTTT. It yields the protein CASSEGISSGELFF.

The V call is TRBV13, the J call TRBJ2-7, with 16 bases lining up with TRBD2. V shed 5 bases, J shed 6 bases, and the junction held 7 bases outside the gene matches. There are 16 residues in the CDR3. CDR1 is PRHDT and CDR2 is FYEKMQ in the germline V gene (reference sequence). The CDR3 sequence: CASSPGLAGGPFEQYF. CDR3 nucleotides: TGTGCCAGCAGCCCGGGACTAGCGGGGGGGCCTTTCGAGCAGTACTTC.

DNA for the CDR3: TGTGCCAGCAGTTTCACCGACAGTGCCAACTATGGCTACACCTTC. Encoded protein: CASSFTDSANYGYTF. This chain connects TRBV5-6 to TRBJ1-2, with D possibly TRBD1 on 5 matching bases. From germline, CDR1 is SGHDT and CDR2 YYEEEE. The CDR3 has 15 residues. Trimming pared 5 bases from V and 2 bases from J, leaving 16 bases between.

V usage is TRBV5-1 and J usage is TRBJ2-1, with D perhaps matching TRBD2 (6 bases). The CDR3 sequence is 16 residues long. Germline V gene lookup returns CDR1 SGHRS and CDR2 YFSETQ. V dropped 1 base and J dropped 2 bases, with 13 bases sitting between them. The CDR3: CASSLSGTPTYNEQFF. The CDR3 coding sequence is TGCGCCAGCAGCTTGTCCGGGACTCCCACCTACAATGAGCAGTTCTTC.

The chain has TRBV5-4 and TRBJ2-3, with 10 positions matching TRBD1. From germline, CDR1 is SGHNT and CDR2 YYREEE (reference sequence). V shed 4 bases and J 6 bases; nucleotides not matched to a gene: 5. CDR3 length: 14 residues. As DNA, the CDR3 is TGTGCCAGCAGCCCTGACAGGGGGCGGGATACGCAGTATTTT. Translated, it gives CASSPDRGRDTQYF.

This clone was detected a few times. CDR3 protein: CASSLFSDRGRYNEQFF. The CDR3 DNA sequence: TGTGCCAGCAGCTTATTCTCCGACAGGGGGCGATACAATGAGCAGTTCTTC. V gene TRBV11-2 combines with J gene TRBJ2-1; 10 nucleotides align to TRBD1. The CDR3 loop spans 17 amino acids. Trimming took 2 bases from V and 4 from J; bases not matched to a gene: 8. Per germline, CDR1 SGHAT and CDR2 FQNNGV.

The CDR3 DNA sequence: TGTGCCAGCAGCCCCGGGACAGGGAGGAGCTACACCTTC. Amino acids: CASSPGTGRSYTF. V usage is TRBV6-5 and J usage is TRBJ1-2, with 9 bases that match TRBD1. There are 13 residues in the CDR3. J was trimmed by 9 bases and V by 6 bases; bases with no gene match: 8. CDR1 MNHEY and CDR2 SVGAGI come from the germline V gene.

The table lists this clone with a count of one. The chain uses TRBV6-5 and TRBJ1-3; no clear D. The ends were cut back, 2 bases at V and 2 bases at J, with 13 bases in the middle. The CDR3 length is 16 residues. Germline CDR1 and CDR2: MNHEY and SVGAGI. CDR3 sequence: CASSYGGQNPGNTIYF. CDR3 DNA sequence: TGTGCCAGCAGTTACGGAGGTCAGAACCCTGGAAACACCATATATTTT.

The chain couples TRBV18 to TRBJ1-5; 11 bases map to TRBD1. Germline V lookup: CDR1 KGHSH, CDR2 LQKENI. V lost 4 bases and J lost 2; bases outside the gene matches: 1. The CDR3 has 15 residues. The CDR3 DNA follows: TGTGCCAGCTCACGGGGACAGGGGGGCAATCAGCCCCAGCATTTT. Protein: CASSRGQGGNQPQHF. The whole variable domain, filled in from reference TRBV18 and TRBJ1-5, reads NAGVMQNPRHLVRRRGQEARLRCSPMKGHSHVYWYRQLPEEGLKFMVYLQKENIIDESGMPKERFSAEFPKEGPSILRIQQVVRGDSAAYFCASSRGQGGNQPQHFGDGTRLSIL.

The V and J genes are TRBV21-1 and TRBJ1-5; the DNA was not used to check the table's D call, TRBD1. TRBV21-1 is given as a pseudogene. CDR3 size: 14 residues. The CDR3 sequence is CATQGTGSNQPQHF. The DNA of the CDR3 is TGTGCCACACAGGGGACCGGGAGCAATCAGCCCCAGCATTTT.

This chain joins TRBV10-3 and TRBJ2-5; D ambiguous. V lost 5 bases and J lost 2, with 6 bases in between. This CDR3 spans 12 amino acids. The germline V gene has CDR1 ENHRY and CDR2 SYGVKD. The chain's CDR3 is CAISQIQETQYF. The CDR3 DNA follows: TGTGCCATCAGTCAGATACAAGAGACCCAGTACTTC.